Sequencing of this TCR beta chain was carried out in a study of tumor-infiltrating lymphocytes in primary liver carcinoma. This clonotype was counted ten times or more. As yet, its antigen is unknown. Looked up from germline, CDR1 is MNHNS and CDR2 is SASEGT. The CDR3 sequence is 15 residues long. With 2 bases clipped from V and 4 bases from J, the junction kept 4 bases outside the gene matches. Study-wide results and caveats: Tumor-adjacent and tumor-blood pairs showed less overlap than tumor region pairs.

Reverse transcription of approximately 500 ng total RNA with a constant-region primer produced TCR beta cDNA. Libraries of TCR beta came from three nested multiplex PCR rounds with slightly modified ARM-PCR. A C-beta reverse primer was combined with TRBV1-TRBV30 forward primers in the first two PCR rounds, and each round had ten to eleven cycles. TCRdb reanalysed the multiplex PCR reads using MiXCR and keeps one entry per CDR3 protein. Counted here are roughly 80,000 distinct CDR3 sequences, roughly 69% occurring once; the ten biggest clones make up around 24%. Joint extraction of RNA and DNA used about 17-30 mg of bulk tissue that was unsorted.

Input material: tumor-adjacent normal liver tissue. This chain uses TRBV6-1 with TRBJ2-7, with 11 nucleotides matching TRBD1. This clonotype originated in a man aged 35 to 55 with primary liver carcinoma and hepatitis B virus infection. Written as DNA, the CDR3 is TGTGCCAGCAGTGAAACCGGGACAGGGGGTTACGAGCAGTACTTC. Translated: CASSETGTGGYEQYF.